These 5 T cell receptor beta chains share one sample of origin, sequenced in a study of CD4+ T cells in melanoma. Here immunoSEQ multiplex PCR was the method, and the copy in TCRdb shows in-frame clones only, minus some. Seen here are around 12,000 clones, roughly two thirds observed once, and the top ten hold 8.5% to 9.5%. Sequencing used cells from a culture (not recorded whether cultured in vitro). The receptors originated from a human donor with melanoma.

This clone appeared once. The rearrangement joins TRBV7-2 to TRBJ2-3; maybe TRBD2 (6 bases). This CDR3 is built from 14 residues. The germline V gene encodes CDR1 SGHTA and CDR2 FQGNSA. The germline V and J ends were trimmed by 5 bases and 2 bases, with 11 bases remaining between them. The CDR3 bases are TGTGCCAGCAGCCGTGGGGGGAACACAGATACGCAGTATTTT. Translated: CASSRGGNTDTQYF.

In its sample, this clone was seen a few times. CDR3 coding DNA: TGTGCCAGCAGTTACGCACAGGCCCAAGGGGGCTACACCTTC. Translating it yields CASSYAQAQGGYTF. The chain is built from TRBV6-5 and TRBJ1-2; weak D call: TRBD1 (5 bases). Looked up from germline, CDR1 is MNHEY and CDR2 is SVGAGI. There are 14 residues in the CDR3. The ends were cut back, 2 bases at V and 8 bases at J, with 15 bases in the middle.

V is TRBV20-1 and J is TRBJ1-2; D is possibly TRBD1 (5 bases). Trimming pared 6 bases from V and 6 bases from J, leaving 11 bases between. The CDR3 length is 11 residues. Per the germline V gene, CDR1 is DFQATT and CDR2 is SNEGSKA (reference sequence). The CDR3 DNA reads as TGCAGTGCCCGCCAGGGCAATGGCTACACCTTC. This sequence encodes CSARQGNGYTF.

The rearrangement uses TRBV18 and TRBJ1-2, with D unresolved. Looked up from germline, CDR1 is KGHSH and CDR2 is LQKENI. Deletions cut 1 base from V and 3 bases from J, with 9 bases between. This CDR3 is 14 amino acids long. CDR3 sequence reads: CASSPRSLDYGYTF. The CDR3 nucleotides read TGTGCCAGCTCACCACGCAGTTTAGACTATGGCTACACCTTC. Combining the CDR3 with reference TRBV18 and TRBJ1-2 gives the whole variable domain NAGVMQNPRHLVRRRGQEARLRCSPMKGHSHVYWYRQLPEEGLKFMVYLQKENIIDESGMPKERFSAEFPKEGPSILRIQQVVRGDSAAYFCASSPRSLDYGYTFGSGTRLTVV.

The chain joins TRBV25-1 to TRBJ2-1; TRBD2 agrees at 13 bases. J was trimmed by 7 bases and V by 5 bases; bases with no gene match: 11. CDR1 and CDR2 from the germline V gene are MGHDK and SYGVNS. This CDR3 has 17 residues. CDR3 sequence reads: CASSSQTGTSGMNEQFF. CDR3 bases: TGTGCCAGCAGTTCACAAACCGGGACTAGCGGGATGAATGAGCAGTTCTTC.